These T cell receptor beta chains were read from a single sample in a study of CD8 T cells in ankylosing spondylitis. TCRdb ran MiXCR on the 5' RACE reads and lists one entry per CDR3 protein. Altogether 29,000 or so distinct CDR3 sequences are present, 5.3% being singletons, with the ten largest covering 1.8%. Sequenced: blood, either unsorted or a sorted T cell fraction (not recorded which). The receptor source for this set is a female donor with ankylosing spondylitis or in good health (not recorded which). Both conserved end residues are part of each CDR3. Fields, in order: CDR3 DNA, CDR3 protein, V gene, J gene, D gene, clone size. A D gene is named only where the DNA matches it firmly. Only some rows state a clone size, as once, few, many or a class for expanded clones.

cdr3_nt: TGTGCCAGCAGCCAAGCGGGAGGGCCGAACAATGAGCAGTTCTTC
cdr3_aa: CASSQAGGPNNEQFF
v_call: TRBV9
j_call: TRBJ2-1
d_call: TRBD2
clone_size: medium-sized

cdr3_nt: TGTGCCAGCAGCGTCGGGGGGACCTCTAACTATGGCTACACCTTC
cdr3_aa: CASSVGGTSNYGYTF
v_call: TRBV9
j_call: TRBJ1-2
d_call: -
clone_size: many

cdr3_nt: TGTGCCAGCAGCGTAAGGGCAAATAACTATGGCTACACCTTC
cdr3_aa: CASSVRANNYGYTF
v_call: TRBV9
j_call: TRBJ1-2
d_call: -
clone_size: medium-sized

cdr3_nt: TGTGCCAGCAGCGATGGACAGAGCTCTGGAAACACCATATATTTT
cdr3_aa: CASSDGQSSGNTIYF
v_call: TRBV9
j_call: TRBJ1-3
d_call: -
clone_size: many

cdr3_nt: TGTGCCAGCAGCGTAGAAGTAGGCTACAATGAGCAGTTCTTC
cdr3_aa: CASSVEVGYNEQFF
v_call: TRBV9
j_call: TRBJ2-1
d_call: -
clone_size: many

cdr3_nt: TGTGCCAGCAGCCTACAAGGACAGTCACCCCTCCACTTT
cdr3_aa: CASSLQGQSPLHF
v_call: TRBV9
j_call: TRBJ1-6
d_call: -
clone_size: -

cdr3_nt: TGTGCCAGCAGCGTATCGACACAGTACACAGATACGCAGTATTTT
cdr3_aa: CASSVSTQYTDTQYF
v_call: TRBV9
j_call: TRBJ2-3
d_call: -
clone_size: many

cdr3_nt: TGTGCCAGCAGCGTAGGCGGGAGGGTCACCGGGGAGCTGTTTTTT
cdr3_aa: CASSVGGRVTGELFF
v_call: TRBV9
j_call: TRBJ2-2
d_call: TRBD2
clone_size: many

cdr3_nt: TGTGCCAGCAGCCCAGATCAACAGGGAAGAGGCTACACCTTC
cdr3_aa: CASSPDQQGRGYTF
v_call: TRBV9
j_call: TRBJ1-2
d_call: -
clone_size: many

cdr3_nt: TGTGCCAGCAGCGTGGGAGGTCACACTGAAGCTTTCTTT
cdr3_aa: CASSVGGHTEAFF
v_call: TRBV9
j_call: TRBJ1-1
d_call: -
clone_size: -

cdr3_nt: TGTGCCAGCAGCAAGTACCAAGAGACCCAGTACTTC
cdr3_aa: CASSKYQETQYF
v_call: TRBV9
j_call: TRBJ2-5
d_call: -
clone_size: few

cdr3_nt: TGTGCCAGCAGCGTAGCGGGGGGGACAGGGGGTGAGCAGTTCTTC
cdr3_aa: CASSVAGGTGGEQFF
v_call: TRBV9
j_call: TRBJ2-1
d_call: TRBD1
clone_size: many

cdr3_nt: TGTGCCAGCAGCCGGGAGCACGAGCAGTACTTC
cdr3_aa: CASSREHEQYF
v_call: TRBV9
j_call: TRBJ2-7
d_call: -
clone_size: many

cdr3_nt: TGTGCCAGCAGCGTAGGGGGAGACCTCTCTCGCACAGATACGCAGTATTTT
cdr3_aa: CASSVGGDLSRTDTQYF
v_call: TRBV9
j_call: TRBJ2-3
d_call: -
clone_size: many

cdr3_nt: TGTGCCAGCAGCGTTAACGGACAAGAGACCCAGTACTTC
cdr3_aa: CASSVNGQETQYF
v_call: TRBV9
j_call: TRBJ2-5
d_call: -
clone_size: many

cdr3_nt: TGTGCCAGCAGCGTAGATCGGTGGGATACGCAGTATTTT
cdr3_aa: CASSVDRWDTQYF
v_call: TRBV9
j_call: TRBJ2-3
d_call: -
clone_size: few

cdr3_nt: TGTGCCAGCAGCGTAGACGGCGGGAGCACCTACAATGAGCAGTTCTTC
cdr3_aa: CASSVDGGSTYNEQFF
v_call: TRBV9
j_call: TRBJ2-1
d_call: TRBD2
clone_size: many

cdr3_nt: TGTGCCAGCAGCGAATCGACGGGACTCCTCTCGGATACGCAGTATTTT
cdr3_aa: CASSESTGLLSDTQYF
v_call: TRBV9
j_call: TRBJ2-3
d_call: -
clone_size: many

cdr3_nt: TGTGCCAGCAGCCTGAACAGGGCTTCAAACTATGGCTACACCTTC
cdr3_aa: CASSLNRASNYGYTF
v_call: TRBV9
j_call: TRBJ1-2
d_call: -
clone_size: -

cdr3_nt: TGTGCCAGCAGCGCGGGGACGGCGAATCAGCCCCAGCATTTT
cdr3_aa: CASSAGTANQPQHF
v_call: TRBV9
j_call: TRBJ1-5
d_call: -
clone_size: many

cdr3_nt: TGTGCCAGCAGCGTTGGACAGTACTATGGCTACACCTTC
cdr3_aa: CASSVGQYYGYTF
v_call: TRBV9
j_call: TRBJ1-2
d_call: -
clone_size: many

cdr3_nt: TGTGCCAGCAGCATCACTAGCGGGGGGCAGGAGACCCAGTACTTC
cdr3_aa: CASSITSGGQETQYF
v_call: TRBV9
j_call: TRBJ2-5
d_call: TRBD2
clone_size: many

cdr3_nt: TGTGCCAGCAGCGTAGCGGGACAGGGGGGGCATGAGCAGTTCTTC
cdr3_aa: CASSVAGQGGHEQFF
v_call: TRBV9
j_call: TRBJ2-1
d_call: TRBD1
clone_size: many

cdr3_nt: TGTGCCAGCAGCAAGGGACTAGCGGGGTTGGACGAGCAGTACTTC
cdr3_aa: CASSKGLAGLDEQYF
v_call: TRBV9
j_call: TRBJ2-7
d_call: TRBD2
clone_size: many

cdr3_nt: TGTGCCAGCAGCGTAGTAGGGGACACCGGGGAGCTGTTTTTT
cdr3_aa: CASSVVGDTGELFF
v_call: TRBV9
j_call: TRBJ2-2
d_call: -
clone_size: -

cdr3_nt: TGTGCCAGCAGCGTAGCTACAGATGGCTACACCTTC
cdr3_aa: CASSVATDGYTF
v_call: TRBV9
j_call: TRBJ1-2
d_call: -
clone_size: many

cdr3_nt: TGTGCCAGCAGCGTAGCCCCTAGCGGGGGCACCGGGGAGACCCAGTACTTC
cdr3_aa: CASSVAPSGGTGETQYF
v_call: TRBV9
j_call: TRBJ2-5
d_call: TRBD2
clone_size: many

cdr3_nt: TGTGCCAGCAGCGTAGGCCCCATGTGGCAGGTGAATGAAAAACTGTTTTTT
cdr3_aa: CASSVGPMWQVNEKLFF
v_call: TRBV9
j_call: TRBJ1-4
d_call: -
clone_size: many

cdr3_nt: TGTGCCAGCAGCGATATTTTGGAACAGGTTAACACCGGGGAGCTGTTTTTT
cdr3_aa: CASSDILEQVNTGELFF
v_call: TRBV9
j_call: TRBJ2-2
d_call: -
clone_size: few

cdr3_nt: TGTGCCAGCAGCGTGAATCAGAACACCGGGGAGCTGTTTTTT
cdr3_aa: CASSVNQNTGELFF
v_call: TRBV9
j_call: TRBJ2-2
d_call: -
clone_size: many

cdr3_nt: TGTGCCAGCAGCGTAGAGAGCAGGGGGGAGACCCAGTACTTC
cdr3_aa: CASSVESRGETQYF
v_call: TRBV9
j_call: TRBJ2-5
d_call: TRBD1
clone_size: many

cdr3_nt: TGTGCCAGCAGCCCCCAGTTTGATTCCGGGGAGCTGTTTTTT
cdr3_aa: CASSPQFDSGELFF
v_call: TRBV9
j_call: TRBJ2-2
d_call: -
clone_size: -

cdr3_nt: TGTGCCAGCAGCGTAGCTAGCGGGAGTGTTGCAGATACGCAGTATTTT
cdr3_aa: CASSVASGSVADTQYF
v_call: TRBV9
j_call: TRBJ2-3
d_call: TRBD2
clone_size: many

cdr3_nt: TGTGCCAGCAGCCCGGGGACAGGGGGCAGTGAAAAACTGTTTTTT
cdr3_aa: CASSPGTGGSEKLFF
v_call: TRBV9
j_call: TRBJ1-4
d_call: TRBD1
clone_size: -

cdr3_nt: TGTGCCAGCAGCCCAGGGACTAGCGGTGGGAATGAGCAGTTCTTC
cdr3_aa: CASSPGTSGGNEQFF
v_call: TRBV9
j_call: TRBJ2-1
d_call: TRBD2
clone_size: few

cdr3_nt: TGTGCCAGCAGTCCCCGGACTAGCGGGAGGGGTGAGACCCAGTACTTC
cdr3_aa: CASSPRTSGRGETQYF
v_call: TRBV9
j_call: TRBJ2-5
d_call: TRBD2
clone_size: many

cdr3_nt: TGTGCCAGCAGCCCCGAGACTAGCAACGAGCAGTACTTC
cdr3_aa: CASSPETSNEQYF
v_call: TRBV9
j_call: TRBJ2-7
d_call: TRBD2
clone_size: many

cdr3_nt: TGTGCCAGCAGCCCCATGGGGGGGGCGGGCGGAAACACCATATATTTT
cdr3_aa: CASSPMGGAGGNTIYF
v_call: TRBV9
j_call: TRBJ1-3
d_call: -
clone_size: many

cdr3_nt: TGTGCCAGCAGCGTAGTCGGGGGGGCTGTCTACAATGAGCAGTTCTTC
cdr3_aa: CASSVVGGAVYNEQFF
v_call: TRBV9
j_call: TRBJ2-1
d_call: TRBD2
clone_size: -

cdr3_nt: TGTGCCAGCAGCTCTCGCGGGGACCACTACAATGAGCAGTTCTTC
cdr3_aa: CASSSRGDHYNEQFF
v_call: TRBV9
j_call: TRBJ2-1
d_call: -
clone_size: medium-sized

cdr3_nt: TGTGCCAGCAGGCGGGGACCCATGCCAGATACGCAGTATTTT
cdr3_aa: CASRRGPMPDTQYF
v_call: TRBV9
j_call: TRBJ2-3
d_call: -
clone_size: many

cdr3_nt: TGTGCCAGCAGCCGACAGGGTACCCGATCACCCCTCCACTTT
cdr3_aa: CASSRQGTRSPLHF
v_call: TRBV9
j_call: TRBJ1-6
d_call: TRBD1
clone_size: many

cdr3_nt: TGTGCCAGCAGCGTAAATGGCCCGGGCACAGATACGCAGTATTTT
cdr3_aa: CASSVNGPGTDTQYF
v_call: TRBV9
j_call: TRBJ2-3
d_call: -
clone_size: few

cdr3_nt: TGTGCCAGCAGCGAGGGGAACTGGCAAGAGACCCAGTACTTC
cdr3_aa: CASSEGNWQETQYF
v_call: TRBV9
j_call: TRBJ2-5
d_call: -
clone_size: many

cdr3_nt: TGTGCCAGCAGCGTAGAGCCTGCCACCGGGGAGCTGTTTTTT
cdr3_aa: CASSVEPATGELFF
v_call: TRBV9
j_call: TRBJ2-2
d_call: -
clone_size: few

cdr3_nt: TGTGCCAGCAGCGCCCGACTAGACCGAATAAACAATGAGCAGTTCTTC
cdr3_aa: CASSARLDRINNEQFF
v_call: TRBV9
j_call: TRBJ2-1
d_call: -
clone_size: many